The next 12 T cell receptor beta chains were all read from a single sample in a study of blood T cell repertoires in COVID-19. Profiling relied on immunoSEQ multiplex PCR, and the TCRdb table lists in-frame clones only, not all of them. Seen here are roughly 76,000 clones, over 70% observed once, and the top ten hold over 20%. What was sequenced was peripheral blood. The receptor set was obtained from a man between 70 and 80 years old with acute or convalescent COVID-19.

The chain links TRBV6-5 to TRBJ1-1, with 7 bases lining up with TRBD1. Germline CDR1 is MNHEY and CDR2 is SVGAGI. CDR3 size: 13 residues. V was pared by 2 bases and J by 3 bases, with 0 bases of the junction left unmatched. CDR3 bases: TGTGCCAGCAGTTACGGGACAGACACTGAAGCTTTCTTT. Translating it yields CASSYGTDTEAFF.

The rearrangement joins TRBV6-5 to TRBJ1-6; 8 bases fit TRBD1. This CDR3 is 14 amino acids long. Losses at the gene ends were 2 bases for V and 6 bases for J; bases not matched to a gene: 0. Germline-derived CDR1 and CDR2 are MNHEY and SVGAGI. The CDR3, as DNA: TGTGCCAGCAGTTACGGACAGGGTAATTCACCCCTCCACTTT. Translated, it gives CASSYGQGNSPLHF.

This clone was seen repeatedly, ten times or more. The sample carries other DNA sequences with the same CDR3. The chain combines TRBV24-1 with TRBJ2-7; TRBD2 matches 10 bases. The CDR3 contains 14 residues. V was clipped by 5 bases and J by 7 bases; unmatched bases: 7. CDR1 is KGHDR and CDR2 is SFDVKD in the germline V gene. CDR3 sequence: CATSGAGGPSEQYF. CDR3 nucleotide sequence: TGTGCCACCAGTGGAGCGGGAGGGCCTTCTGAGCAGTACTTC.

The J gene is TRBJ2-4, the V gene TRBV7-4, with D tentatively TRBD1 (6 bases). Trimming pared 1 base from V and 0 bases from J, leaving 13 bases between. Germline CDR1 SGHVT, CDR2 SQSDAQ. The CDR3 contains 17 residues. CDR3 sequence: CASSLEDSELAKNIQYF. Here the CDR3 DNA reads TGTGCCAGCAGCTTAGAGGACAGCGAATTAGCCAAAAACATTCAGTACTTC.

The chain links TRBV2 to TRBJ1-2; 9 nucleotides match TRBD1. This CDR3 region has 13 residues. CDR1 and CDR2 from the germline V gene are SNHLY and FYNNEI. J lost 5 bases, V lost 8 bases, and 6 bases had no gene match. This CDR3 reads CASVQGADYGYTF. CDR3 DNA: TGTGCCAGCGTACAGGGGGCTGATTATGGCTACACCTTC.

The chain employs TRBV6-6 and TRBJ2-7; no clear D. Deletions cut 2 bases from V and 3 bases from J, with 11 bases between. Germline CDR1 MNHNY, CDR2 SVGAGI (reference sequence). The CDR3 totals 14 residues. This CDR3 is CASSYSTADYEQYF. CDR3 nucleotides: TGTGCCAGCAGTTACAGTACAGCAGACTACGAGCAGTACTTC.

The V and J genes are TRBV7-8 and TRBJ2-7; TRBD1 matches 7 bases. The CDR3 has 14 amino acids. Germline CDR1 and CDR2: SGHVS and FQNEAQ. The V gene end was trimmed by 5 bases and the J gene end by 7 bases; junction bases not matched to a gene: 11. The CDR3 loop is CASSPNTGVGEQYF. CDR3 bases: TGTGCCAGCAGCCCAAATACAGGGGTGGGAGAGCAGTACTTC. The full variable domain, completed using reference TRBV7-8 and TRBJ2-7, is GAGVSQSPRYKVAKRGQDVALRCDPISGHVSLFWYQQALGQGPEFLTYFQNEAQLDKSGLPSDRFFAERPEGSVSTLKIQRTQQEDSAVYLCASSPNTGVGEQYFGPGTRLTVT.

This rearrangement joins TRBV5-1 to TRBJ1-2; TRBD1 aligns across 7 bases. The CDR3 is 14 amino acids. The germline V gene encodes CDR1 SGHRS and CDR2 YFSETQ. V lost 3 bases to trimming and J lost 2 bases; unmatched junction nucleotides: 4. CDR3 sequence: CASSWDSPNYGYTF. In DNA, the CDR3 is TGCGCCAGCAGCTGGGACAGCCCCAACTATGGCTACACCTTC. Full variable domain (remainder filled in from reference TRBV5-1 and TRBJ1-2): KAGVTQTPRYLIKTRGQQVTLSCSPISGHRSVSWYQQTPGQGLQFLFEYFSETQRNKGNFPGRFSGRQFSNSRSEMNVSTLELGDSALYLCASSWDSPNYGYTFGSGTRLTVV.

This clone was counted between two and nine times. The rearrangement links TRBV6-5 to TRBJ1-1, with 9 positions matching TRBD1. Germline lookup yields CDR1 MNHEY and CDR2 SVGAGI. The CDR3 has 14 residues. J was trimmed by 6 bases and V by 6 bases; bases with no gene match: 8. CDR3 sequence reads: CASSNRGRQSEAFF. The CDR3 DNA sequence: TGTGCCAGCAGCAACAGGGGGCGTCAATCTGAAGCTTTCTTT.

This clone has only one observation. This rearrangement joins TRBV6-5 to TRBJ2-7; 11 bases match TRBD1. V shed 10 bases and J 4 bases; nucleotides not matched to a gene: 9. The V gene's germline CDR1 is MNHEY and CDR2 SVGAGI. The CDR3 is 14 amino acids. The chain's CDR3 is CANPGGTGGYEQYF. CDR3 bases: TGTGCCAACCCGGGCGGGACAGGGGGTTACGAGCAGTACTTC.

The J gene is TRBJ1-1, the V gene TRBV6-6; D is unresolved. V lost 6 bases to trimming and J lost 0 bases, with 8 bases between them. CDR3 length: 13 amino acids. CDR1 is MNHNY and CDR2 is SVGAGI in the germline V gene (reference sequence). The CDR3 here is CASRGGLNTEAFF. CDR3 in DNA: TGTGCCAGCAGGGGAGGCCTGAACACTGAAGCTTTCTTT.

This clone turned up a few times. The V call is TRBV3-1 (or the pseudogene TRBV3-2), the J call TRBJ1-1; D gene ambiguous. Germline CDR1 and CDR2: LGHDT and YNNKEL (reference sequence). Trimming pared 0 bases from V and 6 bases from J, leaving 8 bases between. This CDR3 is built from 13 residues. CDR3: CASSQEDWAEAFF. The CDR3 coding sequence is TGTGCCAGCAGCCAAGAAGACTGGGCTGAAGCTTTCTTT.